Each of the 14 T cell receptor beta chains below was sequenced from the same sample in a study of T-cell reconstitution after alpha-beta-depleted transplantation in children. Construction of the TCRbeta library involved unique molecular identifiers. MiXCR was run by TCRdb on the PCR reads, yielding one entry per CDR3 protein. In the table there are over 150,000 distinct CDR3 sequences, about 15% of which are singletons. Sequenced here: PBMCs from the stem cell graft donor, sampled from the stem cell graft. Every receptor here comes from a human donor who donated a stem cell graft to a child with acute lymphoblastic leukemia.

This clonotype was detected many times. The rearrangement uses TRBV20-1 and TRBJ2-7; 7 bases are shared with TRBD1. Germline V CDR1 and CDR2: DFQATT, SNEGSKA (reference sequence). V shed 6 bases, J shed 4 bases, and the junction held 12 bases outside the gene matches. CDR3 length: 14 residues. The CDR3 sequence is CSAHPGTAEYEQYF. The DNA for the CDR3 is TGCAGTGCCCATCCTGGGACAGCGGAATACGAGCAGTACTTC.

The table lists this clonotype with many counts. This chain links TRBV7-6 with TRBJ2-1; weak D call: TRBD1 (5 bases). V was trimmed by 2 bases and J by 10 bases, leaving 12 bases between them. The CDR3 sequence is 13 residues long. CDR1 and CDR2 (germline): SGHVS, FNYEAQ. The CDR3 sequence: CASSLLVRTEQFF. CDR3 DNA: TGTGCCAGCAGCTTATTGGTTCGGACAGAGCAGTTCTTC.

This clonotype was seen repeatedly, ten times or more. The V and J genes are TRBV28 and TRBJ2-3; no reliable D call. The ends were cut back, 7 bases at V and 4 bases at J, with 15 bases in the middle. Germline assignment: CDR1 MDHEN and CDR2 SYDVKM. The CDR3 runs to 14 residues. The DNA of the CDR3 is TGTGCCAGCATGACGCTTAAGGATGCAGATACGCAGTATTTT. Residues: CASMTLKDADTQYF.

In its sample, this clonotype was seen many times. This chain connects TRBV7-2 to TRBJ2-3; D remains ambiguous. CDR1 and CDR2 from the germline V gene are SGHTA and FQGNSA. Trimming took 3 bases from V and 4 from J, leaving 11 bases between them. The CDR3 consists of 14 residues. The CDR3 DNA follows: TGTGCCAGCAGCTTCGCCCCGGCCGCAGATACGCAGTATTTT. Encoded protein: CASSFAPAADTQYF.

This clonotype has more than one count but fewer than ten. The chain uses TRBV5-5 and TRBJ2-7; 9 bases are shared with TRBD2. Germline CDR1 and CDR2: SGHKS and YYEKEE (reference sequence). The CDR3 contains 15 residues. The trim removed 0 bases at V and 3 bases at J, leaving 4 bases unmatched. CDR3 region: CASSLGIAGDYEQYF. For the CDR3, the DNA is TGTGCCAGCAGCTTGGGTATAGCGGGGGACTACGAGCAGTACTTC.

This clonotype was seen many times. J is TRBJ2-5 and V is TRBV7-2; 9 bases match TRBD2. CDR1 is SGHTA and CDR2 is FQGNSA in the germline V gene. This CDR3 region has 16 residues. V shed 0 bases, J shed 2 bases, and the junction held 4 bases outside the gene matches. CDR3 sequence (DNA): TGTGCCAGCAGCTTAGCGCGTAGCGGGAGACAAGAGACCCAGTACTTC. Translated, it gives CASSLARSGRQETQYF.

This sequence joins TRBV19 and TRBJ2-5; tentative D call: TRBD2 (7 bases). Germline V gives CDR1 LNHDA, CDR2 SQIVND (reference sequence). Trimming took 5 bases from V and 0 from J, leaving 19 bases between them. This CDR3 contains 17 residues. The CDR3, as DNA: TGTGCCAGTAGTTTACTAGCGCAAACAGGGTACCAAGAGACCCAGTACTTC. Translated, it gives CASSLLAQTGYQETQYF.

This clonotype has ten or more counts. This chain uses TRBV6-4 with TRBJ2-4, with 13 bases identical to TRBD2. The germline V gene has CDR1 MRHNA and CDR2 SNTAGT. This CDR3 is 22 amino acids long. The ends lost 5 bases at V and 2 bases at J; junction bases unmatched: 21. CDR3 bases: TGTGCCAGCAGTCCGCGGTGGACTAGCGGGGGAGTTCCCTCCGGGTCCAAAAACATTCAGTACTTC. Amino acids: CASSPRWTSGGVPSGSKNIQYF.

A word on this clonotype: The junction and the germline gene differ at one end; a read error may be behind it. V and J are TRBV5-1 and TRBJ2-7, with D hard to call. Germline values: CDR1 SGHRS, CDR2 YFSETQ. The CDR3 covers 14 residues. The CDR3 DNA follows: TGCGCCAGCAGGTTGGCCGGGTCAACCTACGAGCAGTACTTC. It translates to CASRLAGSTYEQYF.

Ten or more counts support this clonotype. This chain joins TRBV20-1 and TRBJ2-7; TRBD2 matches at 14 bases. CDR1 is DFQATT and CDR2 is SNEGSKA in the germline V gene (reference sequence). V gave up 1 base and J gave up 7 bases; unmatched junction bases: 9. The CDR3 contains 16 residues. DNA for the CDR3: TGCAGTGCTAGAGGACTAGCGGGAGGGCCTAGGTGGGAGCAGTACTTC. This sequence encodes CSARGLAGGPRWEQYF.

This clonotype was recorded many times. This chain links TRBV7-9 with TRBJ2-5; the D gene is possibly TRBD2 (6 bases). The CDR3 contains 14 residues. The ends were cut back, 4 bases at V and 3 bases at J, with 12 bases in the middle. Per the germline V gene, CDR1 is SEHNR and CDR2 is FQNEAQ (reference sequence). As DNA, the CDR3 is TGTGCCAGCAGCTCCCCTTGGGGGGAAGAGACCCAGTACTTC. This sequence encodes CASSSPWGEETQYF.

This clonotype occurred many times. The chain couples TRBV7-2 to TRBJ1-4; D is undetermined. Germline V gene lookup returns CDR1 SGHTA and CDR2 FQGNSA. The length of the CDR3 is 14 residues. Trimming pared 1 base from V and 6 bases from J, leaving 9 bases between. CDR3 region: CASSLDQTDEKLFF. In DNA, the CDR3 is TGTGCCAGCAGCTTAGACCAGACCGATGAAAAACTGTTTTTT.

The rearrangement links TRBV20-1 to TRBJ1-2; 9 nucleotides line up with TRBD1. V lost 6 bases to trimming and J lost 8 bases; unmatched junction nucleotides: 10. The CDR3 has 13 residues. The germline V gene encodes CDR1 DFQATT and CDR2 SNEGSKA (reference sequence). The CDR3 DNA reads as TGCAGTGCCCTTCTGGGACAGGGCGTGGGCTACACCTTC. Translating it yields CSALLGQGVGYTF.

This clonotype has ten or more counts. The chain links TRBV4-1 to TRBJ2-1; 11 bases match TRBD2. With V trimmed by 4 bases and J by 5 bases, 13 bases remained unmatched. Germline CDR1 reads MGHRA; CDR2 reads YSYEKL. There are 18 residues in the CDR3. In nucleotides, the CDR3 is TGCGCCAGCAGCCCACTACTAGCGGGAGTTGGACAGGACAATGAGCAGTTCTTC. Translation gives CASSPLLAGVGQDNEQFF.